This TCR beta chain is drawn from a study of cytomegalovirus exposure and HLA in healthy donors. General study results and limits: As a later analysis showed, a missense DCLRE1C variant was linked to trimming of TCR beta V- and J-genes. It was shown in a later analysis that HLA-associated TCR beta chains were more clonally expanded than other, equally common chains.

As to this clone: Its antigen remains unknown.

PCR amplification relied on 60 Vbeta primers (plus 13 Jbeta primers). Sequencing was performed with immunoSEQ multiplex PCR; in TCRdb, only in-frame clones are kept and a portion is missing. The data contain roughly 180,000 clones, roughly 78% of them singletons. CDR3 length equals 13 residues. J gave up 6 bases and V 4 bases, and 3 bases lay outside the gene matches. Germline-derived CDR1 and CDR2 are SGDLS and YYNGEE. V and J are TRBV9 and TRBJ1-5; 8 bases map to TRBD1. The sequenced material came from PBMCs. This TCR came from a woman aged 50 to 60 in good health and CMV-seropositive. DNA for the CDR3: TGTGCCAGCAGCTCCGGACAGGGTCAGCCCCAGCATTTT. As protein: CASSSGQGQPQHF.